This passage covers 10 T cell receptor beta chains from one sample sequenced in a study of cytomegalovirus exposure and HLA in healthy donors. PCR employed 60 Vbeta and 13 Jbeta primers. The data were produced by immunoSEQ multiplex PCR, yet TCRdb's version contains in-frame clones alone and is incomplete. This sample has fewer than 250,000 clones, with around 84% found just once. What was sequenced was PBMCs. The source is a man in his forties in good health and CMV-seropositive.

The genes are TRBV7-2 and TRBJ2-3; TRBD2 matches at 10 bases. V lost 4 bases and J lost 2; bases outside the gene matches: 9. CDR1 and CDR2 from the germline V gene are SGHTA and FQGNSA. This CDR3 contains 17 residues. CDR3 amino acids: CASSYLLAGMITDTQYF. CDR3 nucleotides: TGTGCCAGCAGCTATCTACTAGCGGGGATGATCACAGATACGCAGTATTTT.

The chain carries TRBV29-1 and TRBJ2-1; the D gene is possibly TRBD2 (6 bases). The ends were cut back, 4 bases at V and 0 bases at J, with 7 bases in the middle. The CDR3 is 13 amino acids. Germline CDR1 reads SQVTM; CDR2 reads ANQGSEA. The CDR3 here is CSVVTSSYNEQFF. The CDR3 nucleotides are TGCAGCGTTGTGACTAGCTCCTACAATGAGCAGTTCTTC.

This clone was picked up a small number of times. The gene calls are TRBV10-1 and TRBJ1-6, with 10 bases identical to TRBD1. This CDR3 region has 15 residues. V gave up 4 bases and J gave up 8 bases; unmatched junction bases: 5. The germline gives CDR1 WNHNN, CDR2 SYGVQD (reference sequence). The CDR3 nucleotides are TGCGCCAGCAGTGTAACCGGGACAGGGGATTCACCCCTCCACTTT. Translating it yields CASSVTGTGDSPLHF.

V is TRBV2 and J is TRBJ2-3, with D tentatively TRBD2 (5 bases). CDR1 SNHLY and CDR2 FYNNEI come from the germline V gene. The V end lost 2 bases, the J end lost 3 bases, and 15 bases lay between the germline ends. This CDR3 comprises 16 residues. CDR3 sequence reads: CASSESGIRLTDTQYF. The CDR3 DNA is TGTGCCAGCAGTGAATCGGGGATCCGCTTAACAGATACGCAGTATTTT.

This sequence joins TRBV15 and TRBJ2-7; TRBD1 matches 7 bases. The germline gives CDR1 LNHNV, CDR2 YYDKDF (reference sequence). J gave up 3 bases and V 1 base, and 6 bases lay outside the gene matches. There are 15 residues in the CDR3. CDR3 region: CATSRVFQGDYEQYF. CDR3 coding DNA: TGTGCCACCAGCAGAGTGTTCCAGGGGGACTACGAGCAGTACTTC.

CDR3 nucleotides: TGCGCCAGCAGCTTGATACAGACGGTCTATGGCTACACCTTC. Translation: CASSLIQTVYGYTF. The chain is built from TRBV5-1 and TRBJ1-2; the D is unclear. The CDR3 contains 14 residues. V was cut by 1 base and J by 4 bases, with 11 bases left in between. Germline values: CDR1 SGHRS, CDR2 YFSETQ. The full variable domain, rest sourced from reference TRBV5-1 and TRBJ1-2, is KAGVTQTPRYLIKTRGQQVTLSCSPISGHRSVSWYQQTPGQGLQFLFEYFSETQRNKGNFPGRFSGRQFSNSRSEMNVSTLELGDSALYLCASSLIQTVYGYTFGSGTRLTVV.

The rearrangement joins TRBV19 to TRBJ2-3; tentatively, D is TRBD2 (5 bases). Germline V gene data show CDR1 as LNHDA and CDR2 as SQIVND (reference sequence). The CDR3 spans 15 residues. V lost 3 bases, J lost 8 bases, and 18 bases lay in between. CDR3 in amino acids: CASSILVETTGTQYF. Here the CDR3 DNA reads TGTGCCAGTAGTATTCTAGTGGAGACTACCGGTACGCAGTATTTT.

The J gene is TRBJ2-1, the V gene TRBV5-4; 10 bases align to TRBD2. From germline, CDR1 is SGHNT and CDR2 YYREEE (reference sequence). The CDR3 is 15 amino acids. V was clipped by 4 bases and J by 3 bases; unmatched bases: 4. CDR3 region: CASSHRLAGYNEQFF. Here the CDR3 DNA reads TGTGCCAGCAGCCACCGACTAGCGGGCTACAATGAGCAGTTCTTC.

The genes are TRBV7-6 and TRBJ2-7, with 10 bases lining up with TRBD1. This CDR3 has 15 residues. The ends lost 7 bases at V and 3 bases at J; junction bases unmatched: 9. The germline CDR1 and CDR2 sequences are SGHVS and FNYEAQ. CDR3 sequence reads: CASKSGTGDYYEQYF. CDR3 bases: TGTGCCAGCAAGTCCGGGACAGGGGACTACTACGAGCAGTACTTC.

This chain connects TRBV4-1 to TRBJ1-2, with 8 positions matching TRBD1. Germline values: CDR1 MGHRA, CDR2 YSYEKL. The CDR3 extends over 15 amino acids. V gave up 6 bases and J gave up 7 bases; unmatched junction bases: 13. The CDR3 spells CASSSPRQGARGYTF. The CDR3 DNA reads as TGCGCCAGCAGTTCCCCCAGGCAGGGGGCGCGTGGCTACACCTTC.